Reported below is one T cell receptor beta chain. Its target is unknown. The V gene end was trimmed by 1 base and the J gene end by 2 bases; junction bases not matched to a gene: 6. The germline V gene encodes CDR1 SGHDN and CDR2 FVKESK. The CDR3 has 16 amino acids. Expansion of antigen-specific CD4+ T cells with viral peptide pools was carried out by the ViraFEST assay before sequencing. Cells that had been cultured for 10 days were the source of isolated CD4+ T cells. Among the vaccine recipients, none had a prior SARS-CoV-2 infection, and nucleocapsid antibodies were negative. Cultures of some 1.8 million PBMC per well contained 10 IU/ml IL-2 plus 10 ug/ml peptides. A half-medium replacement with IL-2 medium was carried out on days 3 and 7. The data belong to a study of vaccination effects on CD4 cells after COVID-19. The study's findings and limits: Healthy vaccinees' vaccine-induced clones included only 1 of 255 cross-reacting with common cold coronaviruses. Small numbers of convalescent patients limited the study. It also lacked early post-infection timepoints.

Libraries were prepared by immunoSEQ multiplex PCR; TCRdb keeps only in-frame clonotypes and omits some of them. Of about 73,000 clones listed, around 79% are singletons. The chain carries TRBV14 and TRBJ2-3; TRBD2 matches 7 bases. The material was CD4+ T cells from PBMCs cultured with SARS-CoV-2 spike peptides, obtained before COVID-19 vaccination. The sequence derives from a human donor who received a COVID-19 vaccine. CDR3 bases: TGTGCCAGCAGCCAAGGTCCTAGCGGAACCACAGATACGCAGTATTTT. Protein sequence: CASSQGPSGTTDTQYF.